Listed here are 25 T cell receptor beta chains from one sample, sequenced in a study of metastatic and nonmetastatic thyroid tumors. Via MiXCR, TCRdb re-called the PCR reads. The data contain about 47,000 clones, roughly a quarter of them singletons. Nobody among the patients had been given any treatment before thyroid surgery. What was sequenced was blood. Every receptor here comes from a male donor with papillary thyroid cancer or a benign thyroid nodule (not recorded which). Some clones in this sample may be carry-over from other donors' samples.

This clone was detected many times. The V and J genes are TRBV20-1 and TRBJ2-7, with TRBD1 matching over 10 bases. J was trimmed by 7 bases and V by 2 bases; bases with no gene match: 11. The V gene's germline CDR1 is DFQATT and CDR2 SNEGSKA (reference sequence). The CDR3 is 15 amino acids. CDR3 loop: CSARSRDRGTREQYF. The CDR3 DNA follows: TGCAGTGCTAGAAGTCGGGACAGGGGAACGAGGGAGCAGTACTTC.

The chain recombines TRBV11-2 with TRBJ2-7; TRBD1 agrees at 9 bases. The CDR3 runs to 15 residues. The germline CDR1 and CDR2 sequences are SGHAT and FQNNGV. V gave up 3 bases and J gave up 4 bases; unmatched junction bases: 7. The CDR3: CASSFAGTGLYEQYF. The CDR3 nucleotides are TGTGCCAGCAGCTTTGCAGGGACAGGGCTATACGAGCAGTACTTC.

This clone was counted many times. The chain is built from TRBV6-4 and TRBJ2-7; perhaps TRBD2 as D (5 bases). The V end lost 0 bases, the J end lost 0 bases, and 21 bases lay between the germline ends. This CDR3 spans 19 amino acids. CDR1 is MRHNA and CDR2 is SNTAGT in the germline V gene. Here the CDR3 reads CASSDSRVFGEEDSYEQYF. The DNA for the CDR3 is TGTGCCAGCAGTGACTCGAGAGTGTTTGGTGAGGAGGACTCCTACGAGCAGTACTTC.

For the CDR3, the DNA is TGCAGTGCTAGAGGGGTGGCCAGCTCCTCCTACGAGCAGTACTTC. Amino acid sequence: CSARGVASSSYEQYF. V is TRBV20-1 and J is TRBJ2-7; D not certain. This CDR3 comprises 15 residues. With 1 base removed from V and 0 bases from J, the gap between germline ends came to 13 bases. Germline CDR1 reads DFQATT; CDR2 reads SNEGSKA (reference sequence).

This clone showed up many times. The V call is TRBV20-1, the J call TRBJ2-3, with TRBD1 identical over 8 bases. The CDR3 has 14 amino acids. J lost 4 bases, V lost 5 bases, and 8 bases had no gene match. CDR1 and CDR2 (germline): DFQATT, SNEGSKA (reference sequence). This chain's CDR3 is CSAHGGQAPDTQYF. CDR3 DNA: TGCAGTGCTCACGGGGGACAGGCTCCAGATACGCAGTATTTT.

By share, this clone counts as medium-sized. This chain connects TRBV6-1 to TRBJ2-7, with 7 bases identical to TRBD1. Germline V CDR1 and CDR2: MNHNS, SASEGT. Germline trimming cut 6 bases from V and 1 base from J; bases unmatched to any gene: 3. The CDR3 covers 13 residues. The CDR3 nucleotides are TGTGCCAGCAGCCCGGGACAGTCCTACGAGCAGTACTTC. As protein: CASSPGQSYEQYF.

The sample holds many counts of this clone. J is TRBJ1-4 and V is TRBV28; no reliable D call. The V end lost 5 bases, the J end lost 5 bases, and 15 bases lay between the germline ends. The CDR3 runs to 15 residues. CDR1 and CDR2 from the germline V gene are MDHEN and SYDVKM. The CDR3 sequence: CASSPRTERNEKLFF. The CDR3 DNA reads as TGTGCCAGCAGTCCCAGGACGGAGAGGAATGAAAAACTGTTTTTT.

This clone was seen repeatedly, ten times or more. The gene calls are TRBV3-1 and TRBJ2-2, with 7 nucleotides matching TRBD2. CDR3 length: 16 residues. After removal of 5 bases from V and 4 bases from J, the junction contained 10 bases not matched to a gene. The germline gives CDR1 LGHDT, CDR2 YNNKEL (reference sequence). CDR3 protein: CASSGSAGVGTGELFF. The CDR3 coding sequence is TGTGCCAGCAGCGGTTCGGCGGGAGTAGGCACCGGGGAGCTGTTTTTT. The variable domain in full, with the rest retrieved from reference TRBV3-1 and TRBJ2-2, is DTAVSQTPKYLVTQMGNDKSIKCEQNLGHDTMYWYKQDSKKFLKIMFSYNNKELIINETVPNRFSPKSPDKAHLNLHINSLELGDSAVYFCASSGSAGVGTGELFFGEGSRLTVL.

This clone has more than one count but fewer than ten. This sequence joins TRBV15 and TRBJ2-3; TRBD2 matches 9 bases. The CDR3 spans 18 residues. J lost 5 bases, V lost 0 bases, and 12 bases had no gene match. Per the germline V gene, CDR1 is LNHNV and CDR2 is YYDKDF (reference sequence). The CDR3 reads CATSRDTLAGGPEDTQYF. As DNA, the CDR3 is TGTGCCACCAGCAGAGATACATTGGCGGGAGGGCCCGAAGATACGCAGTATTTT.

The sample holds many counts of this clone. The rearrangement joins TRBV14 to TRBJ2-7; TRBD2 matches at 12 bases. V shed 5 bases and J 0 bases; nucleotides not matched to a gene: 2. The CDR3 sequence is 15 residues long. CDR1 and CDR2 from the germline V gene are SGHDN and FVKESK. The CDR3: CASSRTSGISYEQYF. The CDR3 coding sequence is TGTGCCAGCAGCAGGACTAGCGGGATCTCCTACGAGCAGTACTTC.

This clone has ten or more counts. The J gene is TRBJ2-7, the V gene TRBV11-1; 8 positions agree with TRBD1. The junction had 11 bases not matched to a gene; V was cut back by 2 bases and J by 5 bases. The CDR3 spans 16 residues. The germline V gene has CDR1 SGHAT and CDR2 FQDESV (reference sequence). The CDR3 loop is CASSLNVAGGFHEQYF. In DNA, the CDR3 is TGTGCCAGCAGCTTAAACGTGGCAGGGGGCTTCCACGAGCAGTACTTC.

J is TRBJ2-2 and V is TRBV11-2; TRBD1 matches at 9 bases. V shed 2 bases and J 7 bases; nucleotides not matched to a gene: 8. The V gene's germline CDR1 is SGHAT and CDR2 FQNNGV. This CDR3 spans 16 amino acids. CDR3 sequence reads: CASSLIGTGWGGELFF. The CDR3 DNA reads TGTGCCAGCAGCTTAATTGGGACAGGGTGGGGCGGGGAGCTGTTTTTT. The full variable domain, its missing parts supplied by reference TRBV11-2 and TRBJ2-2, is EAGVAQSPRYKIIEKRQSVAFWCNPISGHATLYWYQQILGQGPKLLIQFQNNGVVDDSQLPKDRFSAERLKGVDSTLKIQPAKLEDSAVYLCASSLIGTGWGGELFFGEGSRLTVL.

Comments on this clone: A single base separates this from a much larger clone, so it may be a read error. The rearrangement joins TRBV5-6 to TRBJ2-7, with unresolved D. This CDR3 is 14 amino acids long. Germline CDR1 SGHDT, CDR2 YYEEEE. V was clipped by 6 bases and J by 3 bases, with 16 bases between them. The DNA for the CDR3 is TGTGCCAGCACCCCAGTCCCGACGGACTACGAGCAGTACTTC. Amino acids: CASTPVPTDYEQYF.

This clone was found a few times. The chain employs TRBV2 and TRBJ2-1; D is possibly TRBD2 (5 bases). Between the trimmed V and J ends, which lost 3 bases and 3 bases, there was a span of 12 bases. The CDR3 length is 15 residues. The germline CDR1 and CDR2 sequences are SNHLY and FYNNEI. The CDR3 DNA sequence: TGTGCCAGCAGTGACTCTAGCCGGGTCTACAATGAGCAGTTCTTC. Translating gives CASSDSSRVYNEQFF.

The chain links TRBV5-1 to TRBJ1-2; D perhaps matches TRBD1 (5 bases). V dropped 4 bases and J dropped 4 bases, with 14 bases sitting between them. The CDR3 is 14 residues long. Per the germline V gene, CDR1 is SGHRS and CDR2 is YFSETQ. CDR3 DNA: TGCGCCAGCAGCCCTAGCCCCACAGGCTATGGCTACACCTTC. It yields the protein CASSPSPTGYGYTF.

This clone was found many times. The sample holds other DNA sequences that translate to the same CDR3. V gene TRBV20-1 combines with J gene TRBJ1-3; 7 bases map to TRBD1. CDR1 and CDR2 from the germline V gene are DFQATT and SNEGSKA (reference sequence). The CDR3 has 12 residues. With V trimmed by 6 bases and J by 4 bases, 3 bases remained unmatched. The CDR3 nucleotides read TGCAGTGCGAGGGGGCCGGGAAACACCATATATTTT. Residues: CSARGPGNTIYF.

This clone showed up many times. The V call is TRBV10-3, the J call TRBJ1-4, with a weak D call TRBD1 (5 bases). Trimming removed 8 bases from V and 8 bases from J, with 12 bases in between. The CDR3 loop spans 12 amino acids. In germline, CDR1 is ENHRY, CDR2 SYGVKD. The DNA for the CDR3 is TGTGCCATCCGGGACGGAGGAGAAAAACTGTTTTTT. Protein: CAIRDGGEKLFF.

This clone was seen many times. The J gene is TRBJ2-7, the V gene TRBV11-2, with D possibly TRBD1 on 6 matching bases. Per the germline V gene, CDR1 is SGHAT and CDR2 is FQNNGV. This CDR3 comprises 12 residues. The V gene lost 4 bases and the J gene lost 4 bases, with 8 bases spanning the gap. CDR3 in DNA: TGTGCCAGCAGCTCACAGGGTTACGAGCAGTACTTC. Translated: CASSSQGYEQYF.

This clone is classed as medium-sized. The chain joins TRBV3-1 to TRBJ2-7; 12 positions match TRBD2. The CDR3 covers 17 residues. With V trimmed by 4 bases and J by 2 bases, 9 bases remained unmatched. Germline V gene lookup returns CDR1 LGHDT and CDR2 YNNKEL (reference sequence). The CDR3 DNA reads TGTGCCAGCAGCCGCGCGACCCGGACTAGCGGGACCTACGAGCAGTACTTC. Translation: CASSRATRTSGTYEQYF.

Ten or more counts support this clone. The chain carries TRBV13 and TRBJ1-4; D ambiguous. This CDR3 region has 15 residues. Trimming took 6 bases from V and 7 from J, leaving 18 bases between them. Germline CDR1 and CDR2: PRHDT and FYEKMQ (reference sequence). CDR3 amino acids: CASRVSVGNREKLFF. Here the CDR3 DNA reads TGTGCCAGCAGGGTCAGCGTAGGGAACCGTGAAAAACTGTTTTTT.

This clone was recorded at least ten times. The chain employs TRBV28 and TRBJ2-7; 7 nucleotides match TRBD2. Germline-derived CDR1 and CDR2 are MDHEN and SYDVKM. The length of the CDR3 is 17 residues. The trim removed 2 bases at V and 1 base at J, leaving 11 bases unmatched. CDR3 residues: CASSLRYGAGNSYEQYF. CDR3 coding DNA: TGTGCCAGCAGTTTACGATACGGAGCGGGAAATTCCTACGAGCAGTACTTC.

The genes are TRBV30 and TRBJ2-7, with 9 nucleotides matching TRBD2. Unmatched junction bases numbered 5, after V lost 1 base and J lost 4 bases. CDR1 GTSNPN and CDR2 SVGIG come from the germline V gene (reference sequence). There are 14 residues in the CDR3. CDR3 in DNA: TGTGCCTGGAGTGCCGTAGCGGGAGTGTACGAGCAGTACTTC. Translating it yields CAWSAVAGVYEQYF.

This clone showed up many times. The chain recombines TRBV2 with TRBJ1-5, with TRBD1 matching 9 bases. V lost 6 bases to trimming and J lost 5 bases; unmatched junction nucleotides: 5. The CDR3 is 14 residues long. Germline V gives CDR1 SNHLY, CDR2 FYNNEI. CDR3 coding DNA: TGTGCCAGCAGGAAGGACAGGGGAGATCAGCCCCAGCATTTT. Its protein is CASRKDRGDQPQHF. The full variable domain, its missing parts supplied by reference TRBV2 and TRBJ1-5, is EPEVTQTPSHQVTQMGQEVILRCVPISNHLYFYWYRQILGQKVEFLVSFYNNEISEKSEIFDDQFSVERPDGSNFTLKIRSTKLEDSAMYFCASRKDRGDQPQHFGDGTRLSIL.

There are many counts of this clone. V gene TRBV6-1 combines with J gene TRBJ1-5, with D maybe TRBD1 (6 bases). From germline, CDR1 is MNHNS and CDR2 SASEGT. The CDR3 has 14 residues. V was shortened by 10 bases and J by 3 bases, with 16 bases between the two germline ends. The CDR3 DNA is TGTGCCACTAGGGAGACAGGCAACAATCAGCCCCAGCATTTT. Amino acids: CATRETGNNQPQHF.

In its sample, this clone was seen many times. The CDR3 is CASSFVSLLGTEAFF. The CDR3 nucleotides read TGTGCCAGCAGCTTTGTTAGCTTGTTGGGCACTGAAGCTTTCTTT. The chain is built from TRBV7-6 and TRBJ1-1; the D is unclear. The CDR3 is 15 residues long. Germline loops: CDR1 SGHVS, CDR2 FNYEAQ. Trimming removed 3 bases at V and 4 bases at J, with 15 bases between.